The table lists the clone carrying this T cell receptor (beta chain) with many counts. Germline CDR1 reads SGHTA; CDR2 reads FQGNSA. V was shortened by 5 bases and J by 2 bases, with 10 bases between the two germline ends. This CDR3 spans 13 amino acids. This sample was taken from a study of regulatory T cells in long-lasting Graves disease. In building TCR beta libraries, iRepertoire HTBI primers were used together with Arm-PCR of CDR3 regions. TCRdb re-analysed the multiplex PCR reads in MiXCR, keeping a single row per CDR3 protein. In the table there are a few hundred thousand distinct CDR3 sequences, around 20% of which are singletons. Time point meaning: newly diagnosed GD, antithyroid drugs for less than 3 months. Following extraction of RNA from PBMCs, that RNA was used to make the TCR library.

The TCR was taken from a female donor with Graves disease. The sequencing used peripheral blood mononuclear cells (PBMCs), collected at new diagnosis, from a patient treated with antithyroid drugs. The chain couples TRBV7-2 to TRBJ2-7; D gene uncertain. The CDR3 nucleotides read TGTGCCAGCAGCGCCTACAGCACCTACGAGCAGTACTTC. Its translation: CASSAYSTYEQYF.